The 16 T cell receptor beta chains below were found in one sample sequenced in a study of T cell clones after liver transplantation. The method was immunoSEQ multiplex PCR; TCRdb's version includes in-frame clones alone and lacks a portion of them. The sample has roughly 50,000 clones; about four fifths are singletons. Source: CD4+ T cells from blood, taken before liver transplant. The receptors here all came from a human donor who received a liver transplant.

This clone was counted between two and nine times. V is TRBV5-1 and J is TRBJ2-5; D unclear. The germline V gene encodes CDR1 SGHRS and CDR2 YFSETQ. V lost 7 bases and J 1 base, leaving 14 bases between the germline ends. This CDR3 is built from 14 residues. CDR3 amino acids: CASAWAVFQETQYF. The CDR3 region has the DNA TGCGCCAGCGCATGGGCCGTCTTCCAAGAGACCCAGTACTTC.

The rearrangement joins TRBV15 to TRBJ2-7; 8 bases align to TRBD1. Germline CDR1 reads LNHNV; CDR2 reads YYDKDF (reference sequence). The length of the CDR3 is 18 residues. Losses at the gene ends were 0 bases for V and 8 bases for J; bases not matched to a gene: 18. CDR3 amino acids: CATSREGPWRTGPRQQYF. The CDR3 region has the DNA TGTGCCACCAGCAGAGAGGGACCATGGCGGACAGGGCCAAGACAGCAGTACTTC.

The gene calls are TRBV5-6 and TRBJ1-1; a possible D gene is TRBD1 (6 bases). The CDR3 runs to 14 residues. CDR1 and CDR2 from the germline V gene are SGHDT and YYEEEE. The V end lost 2 bases, the J end lost 0 bases, and 8 bases lay between the germline ends. CDR3 region: CASSFWGLNTEAFF. Here the CDR3 DNA reads TGTGCCAGCAGCTTCTGGGGGCTGAACACTGAAGCTTTCTTT.

J is TRBJ1-5 and V is TRBV7-9; D gene uncertain. Germline CDR1 is SEHNR and CDR2 is FQNEAQ (reference sequence). This CDR3 has 15 amino acids. V was clipped by 4 bases and J by 6 bases, with 16 bases between them. CDR3 protein: CASSSDGLGGQPQHF. DNA of the CDR3: TGTGCCAGCAGCTCGGACGGGTTGGGAGGTCAGCCCCAGCATTTT.

This clone showed up just once. The rearrangement uses TRBV6-1 and TRBJ2-2; D unresolved. CDR3 length: 15 amino acids. Germline values: CDR1 MNHNS, CDR2 SASEGT. Trimming pared 4 bases from V and 1 base from J, leaving 10 bases between. The CDR3 DNA is TGTGCCAGCAGTGTGCGGCGGCAGAACACCGGGGAGCTGTTTTTT. Translation gives CASSVRRQNTGELFF.

This rearrangement joins TRBV6-4 to TRBJ1-1; maybe TRBD1 (5 bases). Germline V gene lookup returns CDR1 MRHNA and CDR2 SNTAGT. This CDR3 comprises 17 residues. Trimming shortened V by 0 bases and J by 1 base, and 15 bases separated the two germline ends. This CDR3 reads CASSDSGQTVSNTEAFF. The CDR3 DNA sequence: TGTGCCAGCAGTGACTCAGGGCAGACAGTTTCGAACACTGAAGCTTTCTTT.

The J gene is TRBJ1-6, the V gene TRBV5-1; D ambiguous. V was clipped by 0 bases and J by 10 bases, with 14 bases between them. CDR1 SGHRS and CDR2 YFSETQ come from the germline V gene. The CDR3 extends over 15 amino acids. The CDR3 nucleotides read TGCGCCAGCAGCTTGGCCGGTAGGGAGTTCTCACCCCTCCACTTT. Encoded protein: CASSLAGREFSPLHF.

Concerning this clone itself: Additional DNA sequences in this sample encode the identical CDR3. The genes are TRBV5-1 and TRBJ2-3; D perhaps matches TRBD2 (6 bases). The CDR3 totals 14 residues. V was trimmed by 4 bases and J by 3 bases, leaving 12 bases between them. Germline CDR1 is SGHRS and CDR2 is YFSETQ. The CDR3 spells CASSQLARTDTQYF. The CDR3 DNA follows: TGCGCCAGCAGCCAACTAGCTAGGACAGATACGCAGTATTTT. Supplemented by reference TRBV5-1 and TRBJ2-3, the full variable domain reads KAGVTQTPRYLIKTRGQQVTLSCSPISGHRSVSWYQQTPGQGLQFLFEYFSETQRNKGNFPGRFSGRQFSNSRSEMNVSTLELGDSALYLCASSQLARTDTQYFGPGTRLTVL.

This clone was recorded once. The chain couples TRBV2 to TRBJ2-5, with no clear D. The CDR3 length is 14 residues. The ends were cut back, 4 bases at V and 3 bases at J, with 12 bases in the middle. Germline CDR1 is SNHLY and CDR2 is FYNNEI. In nucleotides, the CDR3 is TGTGCCAGCAGTGCTGATGCCCCCGAAGAGACCCAGTACTTC. Translating gives CASSADAPEETQYF.

The gene calls are TRBV6-4 and TRBJ2-3; 7 nucleotides line up with TRBD1. V was clipped by 4 bases and J by 3 bases; unmatched bases: 4. This CDR3 is 14 amino acids long. Per the germline V gene, CDR1 is MRHNA and CDR2 is SNTAGT. In nucleotides, the CDR3 is TGTGCCAGCAGTGGACAGGGCGGAACAGATACGCAGTATTTT. Residues: CASSGQGGTDTQYF.

The chain carries TRBV9 and TRBJ2-1, with D possibly being TRBD1 (5 bases). In germline, CDR1 is SGDLS, CDR2 YYNGEE. The CDR3 consists of 14 residues. V was pared by 0 bases and J by 3 bases, with 7 bases between. The CDR3 spells CASSVGTHYNEQFF. The CDR3 bases are TGTGCCAGCAGCGTAGGGACACACTACAATGAGCAGTTCTTC.

The chain joins TRBV10-3 to TRBJ2-2; 16 bases line up with TRBD2. This CDR3 contains 19 residues. V was pared by 5 bases and J by 3 bases, with 9 bases of the junction left unmatched. The germline CDR1 and CDR2 sequences are ENHRY and SYGVKD. CDR3 sequence: CAISRTGTSGRADTGELFF. The CDR3 coding sequence is TGTGCCATCAGTAGAACCGGGACTAGCGGGAGGGCCGACACCGGGGAGCTGTTTTTT.

This chain uses TRBV7-2 with TRBJ2-5; D may be TRBD2 (5 bases). The CDR3 is made up of 15 amino acids. With 1 base removed from V and 4 bases from J, the gap between germline ends came to 13 bases. Germline V gene lookup returns CDR1 SGHTA and CDR2 FQGNSA. The CDR3 loop reads CASSLGMEVRETQYF. The CDR3 DNA reads as TGTGCCAGCAGCTTAGGTATGGAGGTCAGAGAGACCCAGTACTTC.

The V gene is TRBV19, the J gene TRBJ2-5; TRBD1 or TRBD2 may be the D gene (5 bases each). V was pared by 3 bases and J by 5 bases, with 16 bases between. CDR1 is LNHDA, CDR2 SQIVND, per germline (reference sequence). This CDR3 contains 15 residues. This CDR3 reads CASSISGLARETQYF. CDR3 bases: TGTGCCAGTAGTATTTCGGGGCTGGCCCGTGAGACCCAGTACTTC.

This chain joins TRBV7-2 and TRBJ2-7, with D unclear. The CDR3 length is 15 residues. CDR1 and CDR2 from the germline V gene are SGHTA and FQGNSA. V gave up 1 base and J gave up 2 bases, with 12 bases separating them. CDR3 in amino acids: CASSLDESRTYEQYF. The CDR3 region has the DNA TGTGCCAGCAGCTTAGACGAGTCCAGGACCTACGAGCAGTACTTC.

There are a few counts of this clone. This sequence joins TRBV6-5 and TRBJ2-3, with D maybe TRBD1 (6 bases). The V end was cut by 10 bases, the J end by 1 base, with 15 bases between. This CDR3 contains 14 residues. CDR1 MNHEY and CDR2 SVGAGI come from the germline V gene. CDR3 amino acids: CATMGARGTDTQYF. Here the CDR3 DNA reads TGTGCCACCATGGGGGCCAGGGGCACAGATACGCAGTATTTT.